Each of the 23 T cell receptor beta chains below was sequenced from the same sample in a study of T cell repertoires in cytomegalovirus infection. TCRdb re-called the reads through MiXCR, storing one row per CDR3 protein. The sample comprises under 120,000 distinct CDR3 sequences, roughly 39% of which are singletons, and just under 75% rests with the top ten. No antigens are known for them. The sample consisted of CD8+ T cells from cultured PBMCs, taken from culture after CMV antigen stimulation. The source is a human donor in good health (CMV status not recorded). Some clones in this sample may be carry-over from other donors' samples.

The chain uses TRBV5-6 and TRBJ2-1, with 12 bases lining up with TRBD2. CDR3 size: 17 residues. V lost 1 base and J lost 4; bases outside the gene matches: 6. The V gene's germline CDR1 is SGHDT and CDR2 YYEEEE. The CDR3 sequence is CASSLYSSGGVYNEQFF. CDR3 nucleotide sequence: TGTGCCAGCAGCTTGTATTCTAGCGGGGGGGTTTACAATGAGCAGTTCTTC. The variable domain in full, with the rest retrieved from reference TRBV5-6 and TRBJ2-1, is DAGVTQSPTHLIKTRGQQVTLRCSPKSGHDTVSWYQQALGQGPQFIFQYYEEEERQRGNFPDRFSGHQFPNYSSELNVNALLLGDSALYLCASSLYSSGGVYNEQFFGPGTRLTVL.

The chain employs TRBV4-1 and TRBJ1-1; D gene uncertain. V lost 1 base and J lost 8, with 5 bases in between. Germline V gene sequence: CDR1 MGHRA, CDR2 YSYEKL. This CDR3 has 11 residues. CDR3 bases: TGCGCCAGCAGCCAAGCCCAGGAAGCTTTCTTT. Translating it yields CASSQAQEAFF.

This chain links TRBV7-9 with TRBJ2-7, with D tentatively TRBD1 or TRBD2 (5 bases each). The CDR3 totals 13 residues. Germline V gene data show CDR1 as SEHNR and CDR2 as FQNEAQ (reference sequence). V lost 6 bases to trimming and J lost 5 bases, with 14 bases between them. The CDR3 is CASSWTPSHEQYF. CDR3 coding DNA: TGTGCCAGCAGTTGGACACCTAGCCACGAGCAGTACTTC.

The chain has TRBV5-4 and TRBJ2-5, with D maybe TRBD2 (7 bases). The CDR3 loop spans 15 amino acids. V lost 0 bases and J lost 5, with 14 bases in between. Germline loops: CDR1 SGHNT, CDR2 YYREEE (reference sequence). CDR3: CASSLVGGPPETQYF. DNA of the CDR3: TGTGCCAGCAGCTTGGTGGGGGGGCCCCCCGAGACCCAGTACTTC.

The genes are TRBV19 and TRBJ1-2; D call uncertain. V lost 7 bases and J 6 bases, leaving 12 bases between the germline ends. The CDR3 is 12 amino acids. In germline, CDR1 is LNHDA, CDR2 SQIVND (reference sequence). The CDR3 bases are TGTGCCAGTACCCTACCCCCGGATGGCTACACCTTC. Its protein product is CASTLPPDGYTF.

The chain uses TRBV7-8 and TRBJ2-3, with 8 bases fitting TRBD2. The CDR3 length is 15 residues. The germline gives CDR1 SGHVS, CDR2 FQNEAQ. The V and J ends lost 3 bases and 5 bases, in that order; junction bases with no gene match: 7. The CDR3 here is CASSLLSGGVDTQYF. CDR3 in DNA: TGTGCCAGCAGCTTGTTGAGCGGGGGTGTAGATACGCAGTATTTT.

The chain has TRBV3-1 and TRBJ2-1; D is perhaps TRBD2 (5 bases). This CDR3 region has 15 residues. The germline V gene has CDR1 LGHDT and CDR2 YNNKEL (reference sequence). Trimming left V 6 bases short and J 7 bases short, with 19 bases between. Written as DNA, the CDR3 is TGTGCCAGCAGGAAGGACTCGACCCCCGGGAATGAGCAGTTCTTC. It yields the protein CASRKDSTPGNEQFF.

This clonotype was observed a handful of times. The rearrangement links TRBV12-3 or TRBV12-4 to TRBJ1-5; D gene unclear. The CDR3 spans 13 residues. V lost 6 bases and J lost 5, with 11 bases in between. CDR3 loop: CASSSWDDQPQHF. CDR3 nucleotides: TGTGCCAGCAGCTCGTGGGATGATCAGCCCCAGCATTTT.

This clonotype has only a few counts. The chain recombines TRBV7-6 with TRBJ2-1; D is ambiguous. The V and J ends lost 9 bases and 6 bases respectively, with 12 bases between them. Germline CDR1 reads SGHVS; CDR2 reads FNYEAQ. This CDR3 region has 12 residues. CDR3 in DNA: TGTGCCAGGGGCCCTACGGCCAATGAGCAGTTCTTC. Its translation: CARGPTANEQFF.

Note on this clonotype: A read error may produce the germline difference seen at one junction end. The rearrangement links TRBV7-2 to TRBJ2-1; 10 bases match TRBD2. The CDR3 spans 15 residues. Per the germline V gene, CDR1 is SGHTA and CDR2 is FQGNSA. CDR3 DNA: TGTGACAGCAGCTTAACGCGACTAGCGGGCCATGAGCAGTTCTTC. Encoded protein: CDSSLTRLAGHEQFF.

This clonotype was seen a few times. CDR3 residues: CASTSTPASYEQYF. Here the CDR3 DNA reads TGTGCCAGCACCTCCACACCCGCCTCCTACGAGCAGTACTTC. The chain joins TRBV7-9 to TRBJ2-7; D gene unclear. The CDR3 loop spans 14 amino acids. Germline values: CDR1 SEHNR, CDR2 FQNEAQ (reference sequence). The V and J ends lost 7 bases and 0 bases respectively, with 13 bases between them.

This clonotype was seen just once. This chain connects TRBV19 to TRBJ2-3; TRBD1 or TRBD2 may be the D gene (5 bases each). The CDR3 runs to 16 residues. V lost 3 bases and J 4 bases, leaving 17 bases between the germline ends. Germline-derived CDR1 and CDR2 are LNHDA and SQIVND (reference sequence). The CDR3 DNA is TGTGCCAGTAGTATTGGGTCGGGACCTCCGGCAGATACGCAGTATTTT. Its translation: CASSIGSGPPADTQYF.

The sample holds a few counts of this clonotype. This sequence joins TRBV2 and TRBJ2-5; 7 nucleotides align to TRBD1. The CDR3 is made up of 15 amino acids. V lost 8 bases to trimming and J lost 5 bases; unmatched junction nucleotides: 14. Germline CDR1 SNHLY, CDR2 FYNNEI. The CDR3 coding sequence is TGTGCCAGCCGGCCCCCCACAGGGGAATGGGAGACCCAGTACTTC. It encodes CASRPPTGEWETQYF.

This clonotype was observed once. The genes are TRBV12-3 or TRBV12-4 and TRBJ2-3; D remains unclear. V dropped 2 bases and J dropped 3 bases, with 9 bases sitting between them. The CDR3 covers 14 residues. The CDR3 nucleotides are TGTGCCAGCAGTTTATACTCTGGTACAGATACGCAGTATTTT. Translation: CASSLYSGTDTQYF.

The rearrangement links TRBV24-1 to TRBJ2-2, with TRBD1 matching 8 bases. Per the germline V gene, CDR1 is KGHDR and CDR2 is SFDVKD. The CDR3 is 16 amino acids. Trimming removed 5 bases from V and 4 bases from J; junction bases left unmatched: 8. The chain's CDR3 is CATSVAGGSGTGELFF. The CDR3 bases are TGTGCCACCAGTGTGGCAGGGGGCAGTGGCACCGGGGAGCTGTTTTTT.

The J gene is TRBJ2-7, the V gene TRBV7-6; D may correspond to TRBD1 or TRBD2 (5 bases each). The CDR3 has 15 amino acids. CDR1 is SGHVS and CDR2 is FNYEAQ in the germline V gene. V dropped 5 bases and J dropped 0 bases, with 14 bases sitting between them. This CDR3 is CASSGRDRGSYEQYF. CDR3 nucleotides: TGTGCCAGCAGCGGCCGGGACCGGGGCTCCTACGAGCAGTACTTC.

The chain recombines TRBV9 with TRBJ2-5; 7 bases are shared with TRBD1. This CDR3 is 15 amino acids long. The V gene end was trimmed by 3 bases and the J gene end by 0 bases; junction bases not matched to a gene: 5. Germline V lookup: CDR1 SGDLS, CDR2 YYNGEE. The CDR3 nucleotides are TGTGCCAGCAGCGACCAGACAGGGTACCAAGAGACCCAGTACTTC. Amino acid sequence: CASSDQTGYQETQYF.

This clonotype came up a few times. This rearrangement joins TRBV4-2 to TRBJ2-3, with TRBD2 as a possible D gene (6 bases). The CDR3 has 19 amino acids. V was clipped by 0 bases and J by 0 bases, with 19 bases between them. Germline V gives CDR1 LGHNA, CDR2 YNFKEQ. CDR3 region: CASSQDTLSGGDSTDTQYF. In nucleotides, the CDR3 is TGTGCCAGCAGCCAAGATACCCTCTCAGGCGGGGATAGCACAGATACGCAGTATTTT.

This clonotype appeared a single time. The chain couples TRBV20-1 to TRBJ2-3; tentative D call: TRBD2 (7 bases). CDR3 length: 16 amino acids. The germline V and J ends were trimmed by 6 bases and 3 bases, with 22 bases remaining between them. The V gene's germline CDR1 is DFQATT and CDR2 SNEGSKA (reference sequence). The CDR3 region has the DNA TGCAGTGCCTCCCCCGGGGGGCTTTTAGGGACAGATACGCAGTATTTT. This encodes CSASPGGLLGTDTQYF.

The chain couples TRBV7-4 to TRBJ1-1, with D perhaps TRBD1 (6 bases). CDR3 size: 15 residues. CDR1 is SGHVT and CDR2 is SQSDAQ in the germline V gene. Trimming removed 5 bases from V and 7 bases from J, with 20 bases in between. The CDR3 protein is CASSLPTGEGYEAFF. Here the CDR3 DNA reads TGTGCCAGCAGCCTCCCGACAGGAGAGGGATATGAAGCTTTCTTT.

This clonotype was seen many times. This chain joins TRBV6-1 and TRBJ2-7; 11 bases are shared with TRBD1. The germline V gene has CDR1 MNHNS and CDR2 SASEGT. The V gene end was trimmed by 3 bases and the J gene end by 4 bases; junction bases not matched to a gene: 5. This CDR3 is built from 15 residues. The CDR3: CASSDPGTGGYEQYF. As DNA, the CDR3 is TGTGCCAGCAGTGACCCCGGGACAGGGGGGTACGAGCAGTACTTC.

The genes are TRBV7-6 and TRBJ2-7, with D maybe TRBD1 (5 bases). V lost 5 bases, J lost 3 bases, and 14 bases lay in between. This CDR3 spans 14 amino acids. Germline assignment: CDR1 SGHVS and CDR2 FNYEAQ. DNA of the CDR3: TGTGCCAGCAGCGAGACCCCAGGGTACTACGAGCAGTACTTC. It is translated as CASSETPGYYEQYF.

The chain uses TRBV28 and TRBJ2-1; no firm D call. Trimming removed 3 bases from V and 7 bases from J, with 7 bases in between. CDR1 MDHEN and CDR2 SYDVKM come from the germline V gene. This CDR3 is 12 amino acids long. The CDR3 sequence: CASSLAWNEQFF. The CDR3 region has the DNA TGTGCCAGCAGTTTGGCTTGGAATGAGCAGTTCTTC.